This TCR beta chain was observed in a study of T cell responses to AZD1222 COVID-19 vaccine. Notes on the study in general: Spike-specific TCR breadth and depth both grew after two AZD1222 doses. Nearly half of the spike-specific TCRs reportedly recognize variant regions that carry no mutations.

The V gene lost 4 bases and the J gene lost 3 bases, with 12 bases spanning the gap. This CDR3 region has 15 residues. From germline, CDR1 is MGHRA and CDR2 YSYEKL. Libraries were prepared by immunoSEQ multiplex PCR; TCRdb keeps only in-frame clonotypes and omits some of them. The sample consists of 140,000 to 150,000 clones, 80% to 95% of them appearing once. To note about this clone: Its cognate antigen is unknown.

The chain couples TRBV4-1 to TRBJ1-4; TRBD1 is a possible D gene (6 bases). This material consisted of peripheral blood, taken on day 0 of AZD1222 vaccination. The sequence derives from an adult in good health. The CDR3 coding sequence is TGCGCCAGCAGCCCCGGACAGCTCCCTAATGAAAAACTGTTTTTT. This gives the protein CASSPGQLPNEKLFF.